Presented here are 27 T cell receptor beta chains from one specimen sequenced in a study of shared clonotypes between healthy human individuals. The repertoire was sequenced with immunoSEQ multiplex PCR; TCRdb's copy has only in-frame clones and lacks some. The sample records around 620,000 clones, 85% to 95% being singletons. Naive CD8 cells comprised CD45RO-negative, CCR7-positively selected cells, excluding terminally differentiated effector memory CD45RA+ cells. Material: naive CD8+ T cells sorted from blood. The receptors stem from a woman aged 25 to 39 in good health.

The rearrangement links TRBV5-1 to TRBJ2-7; TRBD2 aligns across 7 bases. V trimming: 2 bases; J trimming: 3 bases; junction bases outside the gene matches: 11. Per germline, CDR1 SGHRS and CDR2 YFSETQ. This CDR3 comprises 16 residues. In DNA, the CDR3 is TGCGCCAGCAGCTTAGGCCTAGCGGAGGGCGGCTACGAGCAGTACTTC. It codes for CASSLGLAEGGYEQYF.

This clone occurred a few times. The same CDR3 arises from other DNA sequences in this sample as well. The chain has TRBV7-9 and TRBJ2-7; D gene uncertain. The length of the CDR3 is 11 residues. Germline values: CDR1 SEHNR, CDR2 FQNEAQ (reference sequence). V lost 3 bases and J 3 bases, leaving 3 bases between the germline ends. The CDR3 is CASSFSYEQYF. The CDR3 DNA reads as TGTGCCAGCAGCTTTAGCTACGAGCAGTACTTC.

The chain recombines TRBV5-8 with TRBJ2-6; 7 bases map to TRBD2. This CDR3 region has 19 residues. Germline V gene sequence: CDR1 SGHTS, CDR2 YDEGEE. With 4 bases clipped from V and 0 bases from J, the junction kept 13 bases outside the gene matches. For the CDR3, the DNA is TGTGCCAGCAGCCGCGTGTGGGAGGGGAAGAGCTCTGGGGCCAACGTCCTGACTTTC. Protein sequence: CASSRVWEGKSSGANVLTF.

In DNA form, the CDR3 reads TGTGCCAGCAGCTCTACCTCGATTGGGATGAGGCCAGGCGAGCAGTACTTC. Its translation is CASSSTSIGMRPGEQYF. The chain uses TRBV28 and TRBJ2-7, with D hard to call. Germline assignment: CDR1 MDHEN and CDR2 SYDVKM. The CDR3 extends over 17 amino acids. Trimming took off 6 bases at V and 6 bases at J, with 27 bases between the two ends.

With regard to this clone: Different DNA sequences within this sample yield the same CDR3. J is TRBJ2-7 and V is TRBV27; possibly TRBD1 or TRBD2 for D (5 bases each). Germline CDR1 is MNHEY and CDR2 is SMNVEV (reference sequence). Trimming cost V 6 bases and J 0 bases, with 9 bases left between them. The CDR3 runs to 13 residues. The CDR3 is CASRPGTSYEQYF. The CDR3 DNA sequence: TGTGCCAGCAGACCCGGGACCTCCTACGAGCAGTACTTC.

The genes are TRBV5-8 and TRBJ1-1; D unclear. Between the trimmed V and J ends, which lost 0 bases and 1 base, there was a span of 16 bases. The CDR3 loop spans 17 amino acids. Germline loops: CDR1 SGHTS, CDR2 YDEGEE. This CDR3 is CASSLVFEGGTNTEAFF. The CDR3 region has the DNA TGTGCCAGCAGCTTGGTGTTTGAGGGCGGTACGAACACTGAAGCTTTCTTT.

This sequence joins TRBV5-4 and TRBJ2-7, with D perhaps given as TRBD1 or TRBD2 (6 bases each). CDR1 and CDR2 (germline): SGHNT, YYREEE (reference sequence). The CDR3 totals 15 residues. The V end lost 4 bases, the J end lost 3 bases, and 17 bases lay between the germline ends. The CDR3 DNA sequence: TGTGCCAGCAGCCCGGTCAGGGGACTGATCTACGAGCAGTACTTC. Translating gives CASSPVRGLIYEQYF.

The genes are TRBV27 and TRBJ2-1; D possibly matches TRBD1 or TRBD2 (7 bases each). CDR3 length: 13 amino acids. V was cut by 4 bases and J by 12 bases, with 16 bases left in between. In germline, CDR1 is MNHEY, CDR2 SMNVEV (reference sequence). CDR3 region: CASSSLDREGQFF. In DNA form, the CDR3 reads TGTGCCAGCAGTTCCCTCGACAGGGAGGGGCAGTTCTTC.

The genes are TRBV5-4 and TRBJ2-3; no clear D gene. Germline CDR1 reads SGHNT; CDR2 reads YYREEE (reference sequence). Trimming shortened V by 3 bases and J by 6 bases, and 8 bases separated the two germline ends. This CDR3 is 12 amino acids long. The CDR3 bases are TGTGCCAGCAGCTGGGTCATGGATACGCAGTATTTT. This translates into CASSWVMDTQYF.

This clone has more than one count but fewer than ten. This chain uses TRBV2 with TRBJ2-7, with 8 bases lining up with TRBD2. The CDR3 is made up of 15 amino acids. CDR1 is SNHLY, CDR2 FYNNEI, per germline. J lost 1 base, V lost 2 bases, and 4 bases had no gene match. CDR3 DNA sequence: TGTGCCAGCAGTGAAAAATCGGGAGGGTCCTACGAGCAGTACTTC. The encoded protein is CASSEKSGGSYEQYF. Full variable domain (missing parts from reference TRBV2 and TRBJ2-7): EPEVTQTPSHQVTQMGQEVILRCVPISNHLYFYWYRQILGQKVEFLVSFYNNEISEKSEIFDDQFSVERPDGSNFTLKIRSTKLEDSAMYFCASSEKSGGSYEQYFGPGTRLTVT.

This chain links TRBV19 with TRBJ2-7, with D perhaps matching TRBD1 or TRBD2 (5 bases each). Germline CDR1 and CDR2: LNHDA and SQIVND (reference sequence). The CDR3 is 13 residues long. Trimming removed 3 bases at V and 3 bases at J, with 9 bases between. DNA of the CDR3: TGTGCCAGTAGTATTGGGACGATCTACGAGCAGTACTTC. It specifies CASSIGTIYEQYF.

CDR3 in DNA: TGTGCCAGCAGCTTAGAAACAGGGGATCAGCCCCAGCATTTT. Protein: CASSLETGDQPQHF. The chain employs TRBV7-9 and TRBJ1-5; 7 nucleotides align to TRBD1. Germline CDR1 reads SEHNR; CDR2 reads FQNEAQ (reference sequence). This CDR3 contains 14 residues. After removal of 1 base from V and 5 bases from J, the junction contained 2 bases not matched to a gene.

The J gene is TRBJ2-5, the V gene TRBV28, with 9 bases identical to TRBD1. The last part of the DNA fits TRBJ2-7 better; the J call may be wrong. Germline V gives CDR1 MDHEN, CDR2 SYDVKM. This CDR3 has 13 amino acids. CDR3 nucleotide sequence: TGTGCCAGCAGAGGGACAGGGTCCTACGAGCAGTACTTC. Translating gives CASRGTGSYEQYF.

The chain is built from TRBV10-3 and TRBJ2-1; TRBD2 aligns across 7 bases. V lost 3 bases, J lost 1 base, and 6 bases stayed unmatched. Germline values: CDR1 ENHRY, CDR2 SYGVKD. The CDR3 spans 16 residues. CDR3 nucleotides: TGTGCCATCAGTGAATTCCCTAGCGGATCCTACAATGAGCAGTTCTTC. It encodes CAISEFPSGSYNEQFF.

The chain couples TRBV5-1 to TRBJ2-1; 8 positions match TRBD1. J gave up 7 bases and V 3 bases, and 0 bases lay outside the gene matches. The CDR3 is 12 residues long. Per germline, CDR1 SGHRS and CDR2 YFSETQ. The chain's CDR3 is CASSWTGNEQFF. CDR3 in DNA: TGCGCCAGCAGCTGGACAGGGAATGAGCAGTTCTTC.

This rearrangement joins TRBV27 to TRBJ1-1; D not resolved. The CDR3 has 14 residues. V lost 1 base and J lost 6, with 12 bases in between. CDR1 is MNHEY and CDR2 is SMNVEV in the germline V gene (reference sequence). The CDR3 here is CASSLYTGSSEAFF. CDR3 in DNA: TGTGCCAGCAGTTTATACACGGGGTCCTCTGAAGCTTTCTTT.

The chain uses TRBV5-1 and TRBJ2-7, with D possibly matching TRBD2 (5 bases). V lost 5 bases, J lost 3 bases, and 18 bases lay in between. The germline V gene encodes CDR1 SGHRS and CDR2 YFSETQ. The CDR3 covers 15 residues. The CDR3 bases are TGCGCCAGCAGTGACTCGGGGTTACGGGACTACGAGCAGTACTTC. It translates to CASSDSGLRDYEQYF.

The chain uses TRBV13 and TRBJ2-5; 7 nucleotides match TRBD1. The germline CDR1 and CDR2 sequences are PRHDT and FYEKMQ (reference sequence). There are 17 residues in the CDR3. J lost 1 base, V lost 1 base, and 9 bases had no gene match. The CDR3 nucleotides read TGTGCCAGCAGCTTAGAACAGGGGCCTTCTATCCAAGAGACCCAGTACTTC. This sequence encodes CASSLEQGPSIQETQYF.

The chain joins TRBV13 to TRBJ2-1; TRBD2 matches 10 bases. The CDR3 length is 15 residues. Unmatched junction bases numbered 9, after V lost 5 bases and J lost 8 bases. The germline V gene encodes CDR1 PRHDT and CDR2 FYEKMQ (reference sequence). CDR3 coding DNA: TGTGCCAGCAGCCCAAGGACCCTAGCGGGAGATGAGCAGTTCTTC. This translates into CASSPRTLAGDEQFF.

This chain links TRBV7-9 with TRBJ2-3, with D maybe TRBD2 (6 bases). V dropped 3 bases and J dropped 3 bases, with 13 bases sitting between them. The CDR3 has 15 residues. CDR1 is SEHNR, CDR2 FQNEAQ, per germline (reference sequence). The CDR3 DNA follows: TGTGCCAGCAGCTTGTGGGACTTCGGGACAGATACGCAGTATTTT. This gives the protein CASSLWDFGTDTQYF.

The genes are TRBV6-1 and TRBJ2-2; 9 bases agree with TRBD1. This CDR3 contains 14 residues. Trimming at V came to 10 bases and at J to 8 bases, leaving 11 bases not matched to a gene. Looked up from germline, CDR1 is MNHNS and CDR2 is SASEGT. The CDR3 sequence is CATGQGRKTGELFF. In DNA, the CDR3 is TGTGCCACCGGACAGGGGAGGAAGACAGGGGAGCTGTTTTTT.

This clone was detected only once. The chain uses TRBV9 and TRBJ2-6, with 7 bases identical to TRBD2. There are 15 residues in the CDR3. Trimming removed 7 bases from V and 2 bases from J; junction bases left unmatched: 6. Germline V lookup: CDR1 SGDLS, CDR2 YYNGEE. CDR3 in DNA: TGTGCCAGCCGGGGAGGGATGACTGGGGCCAACGTCCTGACTTTC. Residues: CASRGGMTGANVLTF. Filled out from reference TRBV9 and TRBJ2-6, the complete variable domain reads DSGVTQTPKHLITATGQRVTLRCSPRSGDLSVYWYQQSLDQGLQFLIQYYNGEERAKGNILERFSAQQFPDLHSELNLSSLELGDSALYFCASRGGMTGANVLTFGAGSRLTVL.

The chain employs TRBV11-2 and TRBJ1-2, with 8 bases fitting TRBD1. With V trimmed by 4 bases and J by 2 bases, 6 bases remained unmatched. From germline, CDR1 is SGHAT and CDR2 FQNNGV. The CDR3 consists of 15 residues. The CDR3 DNA reads as TGTGCCAGCAGCTCGGACAGGGTGGGCAACTATGGCTACACCTTC. Encoded protein: CASSSDRVGNYGYTF. Together with reference TRBV11-2 and TRBJ1-2, the CDR3 gives the full variable domain: EAGVAQSPRYKIIEKRQSVAFWCNPISGHATLYWYQQILGQGPKLLIQFQNNGVVDDSQLPKDRFSAERLKGVDSTLKIQPAKLEDSAVYLCASSSDRVGNYGYTFGSGTRLTVV.

The chain recombines TRBV27 with TRBJ2-1; 13 positions agree with TRBD2. The CDR3 has 17 residues. The V and J ends lost 7 bases and 4 bases, in that order; junction bases with no gene match: 10. Germline V gene data show CDR1 as MNHEY and CDR2 as SMNVEV (reference sequence). This CDR3 is CASTPGLAGTGYNEQFF. CDR3 nucleotides: TGTGCCAGCACCCCGGGACTAGCGGGGACGGGTTACAATGAGCAGTTCTTC.

The chain is built from TRBV15 and TRBJ2-5; TRBD1 agrees at 11 bases. V lost 0 bases and J lost 5; bases outside the gene matches: 8. Per the germline V gene, CDR1 is LNHNV and CDR2 is YYDKDF (reference sequence). The CDR3 is 17 residues long. DNA of the CDR3: TGTGCCACCAGCAGAGATCGGGACAGGGGGATTCACGAGACCCAGTACTTC. It specifies CATSRDRDRGIHETQYF. The full variable domain, its missing parts supplied by reference TRBV15 and TRBJ2-5, is DAMVIQNPRYQVTQFGKPVTLSCSQTLNHNVMYWYQQKSSQAPKLLFHYYDKDFNNEADTPDNFQSRRPNTSFCFLDIRSPGLGDTAMYLCATSRDRDRGIHETQYFGPGTRLLVL.

The chain joins TRBV10-1 to TRBJ2-7, with D perhaps matching TRBD2 (6 bases). Trimming cost V 2 bases and J 7 bases, with 15 bases left between them. CDR3 size: 14 residues. The germline gives CDR1 WNHNN, CDR2 SYGVQD (reference sequence). The CDR3 is CASSEIVGGEEQYF. In DNA, the CDR3 is TGCGCCAGCAGTGAGATCGTCGGGGGTGAAGAGCAGTACTTC.

The V call is TRBV25-1, the J call TRBJ2-7; D call uncertain. Germline lookup yields CDR1 MGHDK and CDR2 SYGVNS. Trimming stripped 2 bases from V and 2 bases from J, with 10 bases between. CDR3 size: 14 residues. As DNA, the CDR3 is TGTGCCAGCAGTGAACGATCGACTCCCTACGAGCAGTACTTC. Amino acids: CASSERSTPYEQYF.